This T cell receptor (beta chain) is drawn from a study of tumor-infiltrating lymphocytes in primary liver carcinoma. Co-extraction of both nucleic acids (RNA and DNA) used roughly 18-32 mg of unsorted bulk tissue. Surgeons treated the primary liver carcinoma of the patients by surgical resection. Synthesis of TCR beta cDNA was carried out from 500 ng total RNA with a constant-region primer. Three-round nested multiplex PCR performed with slightly modified ARM-PCR produced the TCR beta libraries. The opening two PCR rounds, around 11 cycles each, paired TRBV1-TRBV30 forward primers with a C-beta reverse primer. TCRdb used MiXCR to reprocess the multiplex PCR reads, holding one entry per CDR3 protein. In the table there are about 96,000 distinct CDR3 sequences, around 68% of which are singletons. Findings of the study overall: Tumor-adjacent and tumor-blood pairs shared less of their repertoires than tumor region pairs shared.

A note on this clonotype: Its antigen is undetermined. The conserved phenylalanine or tryptophan is not found at the CDR3 terminus, so this likely reflects a read error.

Germline loops: CDR1 SGHAT, CDR2 FQNNGV. The CDR3 runs 13 residues. The sample comprised tumor-adjacent normal liver tissue. The sequence came from a man in his forties or fifties with primary liver carcinoma and hepatitis B virus infection. J is TRBJ1-1 and V is TRBV11-2; D unresolved. The CDR3 reads CASSYNMNTEAFL. The CDR3 nucleotides are TGTGCCAGTAGCTACAACATGAACACTGAAGCTTTCCTT.